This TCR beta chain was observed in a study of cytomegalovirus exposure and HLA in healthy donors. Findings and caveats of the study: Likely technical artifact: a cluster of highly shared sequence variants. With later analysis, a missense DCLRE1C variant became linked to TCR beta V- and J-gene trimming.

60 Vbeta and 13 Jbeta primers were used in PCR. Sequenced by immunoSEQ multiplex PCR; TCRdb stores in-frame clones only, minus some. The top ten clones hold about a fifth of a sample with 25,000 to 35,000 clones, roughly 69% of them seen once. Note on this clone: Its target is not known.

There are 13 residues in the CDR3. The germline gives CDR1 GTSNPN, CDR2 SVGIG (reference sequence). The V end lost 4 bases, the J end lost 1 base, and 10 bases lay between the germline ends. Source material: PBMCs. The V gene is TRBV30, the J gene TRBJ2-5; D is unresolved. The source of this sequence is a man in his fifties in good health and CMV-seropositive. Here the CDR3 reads CAWMRSAQETQYF. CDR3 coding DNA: TGTGCCTGGATGAGGTCAGCCCAAGAGACCCAGTACTTC.